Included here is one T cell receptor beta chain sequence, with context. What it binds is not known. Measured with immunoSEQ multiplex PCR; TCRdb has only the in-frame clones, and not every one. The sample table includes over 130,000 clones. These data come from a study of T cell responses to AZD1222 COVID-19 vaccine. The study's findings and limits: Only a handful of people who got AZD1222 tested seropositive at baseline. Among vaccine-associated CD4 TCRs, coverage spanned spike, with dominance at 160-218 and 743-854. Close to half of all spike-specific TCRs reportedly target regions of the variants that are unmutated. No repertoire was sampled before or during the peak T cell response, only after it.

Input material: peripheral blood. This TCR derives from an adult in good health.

CDR3 amino acids: CASTMEASTNEQFF. CDR3 coding DNA: TGTGCCAGCACCATGGAGGCTTCTACTAATGAGCAGTTCTTC. This chain connects TRBV2 to TRBJ2-1; D may be TRBD2 (5 bases). The CDR3 is 14 residues long. Trimming left V 7 bases short and J 7 bases short, with 17 bases between. Germline V gives CDR1 SNHLY, CDR2 FYNNEI.